This T cell receptor (beta chain) was found in a study of shared clonotypes between healthy human individuals. Sequencing used immunoSEQ multiplex PCR; TCRdb keeps in-frame clones, though not all of them. Of roughly 2.1 million clones listed, 85% to 95% are singletons. Comments on this clone: The antigen is not known.

The CDR3 runs to 15 residues. Trimming took 0 bases from V and 2 from J, leaving 11 bases between them. Looked up from germline, CDR1 is SGHTA and CDR2 is FQGNSA. Study-wide results and caveats: A handful of donors showed sharing of about 5.5% of naive CD4 clonotypes.

As defined, naive CD8 cells were CD45RO-negative and positively selected for CCR7, with terminally differentiated effector memory CD45RA+ cells excluded. The sample taken for sequencing was naive CD8+ T cells from PBMCs. This sequence joins TRBV7-2 and TRBJ2-7; D remains ambiguous. This clonotype was obtained from a man aged 18-30 years in good health. Some clones in this sample may be carry-over from other donors' samples. The CDR3 sequence is CASSLAGRNPYEQYF. The CDR3 DNA sequence: TGTGCCAGCAGCTTAGCGGGCCGCAATCCCTACGAGCAGTACTTC.